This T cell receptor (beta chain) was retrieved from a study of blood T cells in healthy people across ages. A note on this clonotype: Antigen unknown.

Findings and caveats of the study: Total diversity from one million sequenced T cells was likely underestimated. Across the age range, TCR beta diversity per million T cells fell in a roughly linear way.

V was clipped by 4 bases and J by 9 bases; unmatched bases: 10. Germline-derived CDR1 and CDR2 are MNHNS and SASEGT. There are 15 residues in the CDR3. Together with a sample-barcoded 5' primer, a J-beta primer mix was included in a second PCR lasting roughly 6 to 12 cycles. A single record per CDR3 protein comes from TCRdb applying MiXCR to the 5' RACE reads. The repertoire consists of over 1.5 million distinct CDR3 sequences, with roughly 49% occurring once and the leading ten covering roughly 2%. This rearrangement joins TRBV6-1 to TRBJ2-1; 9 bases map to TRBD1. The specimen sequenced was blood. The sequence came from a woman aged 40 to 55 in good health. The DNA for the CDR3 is TGTGCCAGCAGTGCAGCACCACAGGGGGCAAGTGAGCAGTTCTTC. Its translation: CASSAAPQGASEQFF.